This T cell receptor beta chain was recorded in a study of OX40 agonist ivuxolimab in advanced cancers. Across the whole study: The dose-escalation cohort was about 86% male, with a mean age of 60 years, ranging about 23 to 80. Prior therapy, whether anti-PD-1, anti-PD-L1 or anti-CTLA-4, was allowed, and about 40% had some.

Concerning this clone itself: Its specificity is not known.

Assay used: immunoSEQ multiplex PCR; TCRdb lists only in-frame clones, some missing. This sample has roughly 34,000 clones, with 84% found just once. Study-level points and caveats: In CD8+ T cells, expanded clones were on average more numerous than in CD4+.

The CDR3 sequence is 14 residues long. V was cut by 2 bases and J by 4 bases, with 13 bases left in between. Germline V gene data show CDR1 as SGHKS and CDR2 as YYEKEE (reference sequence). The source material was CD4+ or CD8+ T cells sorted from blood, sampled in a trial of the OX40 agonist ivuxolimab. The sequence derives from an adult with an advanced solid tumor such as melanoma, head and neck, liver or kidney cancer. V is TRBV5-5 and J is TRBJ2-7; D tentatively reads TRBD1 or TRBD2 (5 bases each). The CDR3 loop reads CASSFFEGPYEQYF. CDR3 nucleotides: TGTGCCAGCAGCTTCTTCGAGGGGCCGTACGAGCAGTACTTC.